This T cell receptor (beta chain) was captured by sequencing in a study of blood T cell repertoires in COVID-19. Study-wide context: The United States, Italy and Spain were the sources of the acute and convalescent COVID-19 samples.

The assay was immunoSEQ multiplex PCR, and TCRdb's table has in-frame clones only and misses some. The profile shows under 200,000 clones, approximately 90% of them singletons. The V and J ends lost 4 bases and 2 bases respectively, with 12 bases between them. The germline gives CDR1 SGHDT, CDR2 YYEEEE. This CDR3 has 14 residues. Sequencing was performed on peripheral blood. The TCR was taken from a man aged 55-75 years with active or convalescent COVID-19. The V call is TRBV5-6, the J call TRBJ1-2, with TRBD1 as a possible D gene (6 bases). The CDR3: CASSPTGLNYGYTF. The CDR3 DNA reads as TGTGCCAGCAGCCCGACAGGACTGAACTATGGCTACACCTTC.